This entry concerns a single T cell receptor beta chain. As yet, its antigen is unknown. The data stem from a study of OX40 agonist ivuxolimab in advanced cancers. TCRdb's copy holds only in-frame clones and misses some; the assay was immunoSEQ multiplex PCR. The sample gives more than 80,000 clones, 90% of which show up once; approximately 0.5% is in the top ten. Broader study findings: Some nonresponders additionally presented with little normalized T-cell clonal expansion. Relative to CD4+, CD8+ T cells held more expanded clones on average.

Germline assignment: CDR1 SEHNR and CDR2 FQNEAQ (reference sequence). The CDR3 runs to 13 residues. Trimming pared 3 bases from V and 13 bases from J, leaving 16 bases between. The TCR sequence derives from an adult with an advanced solid tumor such as melanoma, head and neck, liver or kidney cancer. The material sequenced was CD4+ or CD8+ T cells sorted from blood, taken in a trial of the OX40 agonist ivuxolimab. The chain recombines TRBV7-9 with TRBJ2-1, with D perhaps TRBD1 (5 bases). The CDR3 is CASSLGERGVQFF. The DNA for the CDR3 is TGTGCCAGCAGCTTGGGCGAAAGGGGCGTCCAGTTCTTC.